The entry that follows covers one TCR beta chain sequence. Its antigen is currently not known. No clone much larger than this one lies a single base away; base qualities are absent. Interpreted using the paper, the time point label stands for: cycle 4 day 1 (C4D1), after 6 weeks of nivolumab. Every trial patient had relapsed following autologous stem cell transplantation, and prior brentuximab vedotin exposure was what differed among cohorts A, B and C. The trial cohort comprised around 60 patients with relapsed/refractory classical Hodgkin lymphoma whose best overall responses were complete response, partial response or progressive disease. In the multi-cohort phase II CheckMate 205 trial, trial patients received single-agent nivolumab. An independent review committee assessed best overall response using the 2007 International Working Group response criteria. Trial PBMCs were collected immediately before nivolumab initiation (C1D1) and during therapy at cycle 2 day 1 and cycle 4 day 1. Peripheral blood was collected in 8 mL Vacutainer Cell Preparation Tubes, from which PBMCs were isolated by centrifugation and then cryopreserved.

These data are taken from a study of PD-1 blockade in classical Hodgkin lymphoma (dated by TCRdb to 2020 to 2022). In terms of the full investigation: Nivolumab dosing was 3 mg/kg intravenously every 2 weeks, continuing until either disease progression or unacceptable toxicity. A peripheral blood immune signature of response to PD-1 blockade in classical Hodgkin lymphoma was defined using TCR beta sequencing and CyTOF. General findings and caveats noted by the study authors: Diversity was lower in patients who began nivolumab less than 1 year after ASCT, so these patients were left out of later analyses to avoid confounding by immune reconstitution. Trial patients achieving complete response had baseline diversity similar to newly diagnosed patients, whereas partial responders and progressors had significantly lower diversity. Baseline TCR diversity was reported as lower in newly diagnosed patients than in healthy donors, and lower still in relapsed/refractory patients. By C4D1, a significant rise was seen in CD4+ TCR diversity but not in CD8+ TCR diversity (p=0.0027 vs p=0.16), and the rise was most apparent among complete responders (p=0.02). The study covered only a single clinical trial cohort, and the causes of the repertoire differences, possibly disease activity or prior therapy, were still not defined.

V lost 8 bases and J lost 2 bases; the stretch between them is 9 bases long. Sequences ENHRY (CDR1) and SYGVKD (CDR2) are obtained from the germline V gene. The CDR3 sequence holds 12 residues, the cysteine and phenylalanine included. This entry keeps only the CDR3 DNA: 36 bases, framed from base 1. The Qiagen DNeasy kit was used to extract genomic DNA both from unsorted PBMCs and from the negatively selected CD4+ and CD8+ fractions. Amplification of TCR beta CDR3 regions was done by immunoSEQ multiplex PCR with primers that anneal to V and J segments. Amplification bias was minimized using a synthetic immune receptor repertoire, and residual bias was removed computationally after sequencing. The authors' analysis ran thus. Custom Python scripts were used to quantify repertoire diversity as the Shannon entropy index. Unsorted, CD4+ and CD8+ repertoires were analyzed separately, except for combined analyses in which CD4+ and CD8+ sequences were merged in silico. A clone counted as expanded when the clone's frequency after treatment rose at least 2-fold relative to C1D1, and clones undetected at baseline were given a pseudocount of 0.5. Clones with 0 or 1 copy at C1D1 were defined as singleton clones, while clones with 2 or more copies were defined as non-singleton clones. By matching protein sequences in sorted samples from the same patient, clones expanded in unsorted samples were annotated as CD4+, CD8+ or unknown. Diversity changes from C1D1 to C4D1 were tested in paired samples using Wilcoxon tests. The immuneACCESS repertoire file appears here via TCRdb, limited to in-frame rearrangements. These files lack a portion of the clones; in checked studies, under half of the deficit traces to unresolved V genes, and the cause of the others is not known. V, J and clone size reflect that table, while D and trimming were determined from the DNA. The sample table holds 96,000 or so clones, of which 93% were seen once. The ten largest clonotypes hold roughly 2% of the sample.

Recombination joined TRBV10-3 with TRBJ1-1; no D gene call is confident. The sequencing here drew on peripheral blood mononuclear cells (PBMCs), taken before the fourth cycle of nivolumab. The TCR comes from a human donor with classical Hodgkin lymphoma. The CDR3 region reads CAIGYSNTEAFF. The DNA reads TGTGCCATCGGCTACAGTAACACTGAAGCTTTCTTT.